This TCR beta chain was sequenced during a study of blood T cell repertoires in COVID-19. Study-level background: Both acute and convalescent COVID-19 samples were obtained from the United States, Italy and Spain. PBMCs, B-cell-depleted T cells, or T cells provided the cDNA or gDNA that made up the material.

In the original analysis: Amplifying reference gene primers gave estimates of nucleated cell counts. The table came from immunoSEQ multiplex PCR; TCRdb's copy has only in-frame clones and leaves some out. That table gives V, J and clone size, and the DNA gave D and trimming. Of fewer than 350,000 clones in the sample, 81% were seen once. Sequenced material: peripheral blood. This receptor was taken from a woman aged 55 to 70 with active or convalescent COVID-19.

The CDR3 reads CASSSSSGGLSYEQYF. The CDR3 DNA sequence: TGCGCCAGCAGCTCATCTAGCGGGGGGTTGTCCTACGAGCAGTACTTC. This chain uses TRBV5-1 with TRBJ2-7, with TRBD2 matching over 11 bases. The CDR3 length is 16 residues. Trimming cost V 3 bases and J 1 base; bases outside gene matches: 6. CDR1 is SGHRS and CDR2 is YFSETQ in the germline V gene.